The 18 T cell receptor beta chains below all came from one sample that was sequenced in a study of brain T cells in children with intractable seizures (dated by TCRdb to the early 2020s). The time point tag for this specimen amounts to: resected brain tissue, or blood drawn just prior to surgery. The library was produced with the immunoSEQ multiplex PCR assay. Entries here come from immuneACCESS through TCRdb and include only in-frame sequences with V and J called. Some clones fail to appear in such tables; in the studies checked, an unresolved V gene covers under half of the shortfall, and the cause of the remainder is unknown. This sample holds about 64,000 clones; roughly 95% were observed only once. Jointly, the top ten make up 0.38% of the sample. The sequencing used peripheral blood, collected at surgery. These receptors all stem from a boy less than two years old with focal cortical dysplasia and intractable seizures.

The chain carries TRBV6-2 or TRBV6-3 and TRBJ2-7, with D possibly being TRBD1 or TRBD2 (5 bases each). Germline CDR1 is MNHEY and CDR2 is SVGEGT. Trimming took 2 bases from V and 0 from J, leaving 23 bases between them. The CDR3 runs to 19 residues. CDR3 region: CASSYVREFRVSGSYEQYF. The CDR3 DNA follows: TGTGCCAGCAGTTACGTACGGGAATTCAGGGTTTCGGGCTCCTACGAGCAGTACTTC.

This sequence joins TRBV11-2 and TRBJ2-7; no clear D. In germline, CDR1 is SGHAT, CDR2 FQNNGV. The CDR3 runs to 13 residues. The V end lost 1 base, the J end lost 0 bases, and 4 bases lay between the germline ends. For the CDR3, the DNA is TGTGCCAGCAGCTTAGGGGGCTCCTACGAGCAGTACTTC. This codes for CASSLGGSYEQYF.

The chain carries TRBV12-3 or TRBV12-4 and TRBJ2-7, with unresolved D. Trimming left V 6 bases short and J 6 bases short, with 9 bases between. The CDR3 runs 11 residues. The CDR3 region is CASRATREQYF. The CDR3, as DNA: TGTGCCAGCAGGGCGACGCGCGAGCAGTACTTC.

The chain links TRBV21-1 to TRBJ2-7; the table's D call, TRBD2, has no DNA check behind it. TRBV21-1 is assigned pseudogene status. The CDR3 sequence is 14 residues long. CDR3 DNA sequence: TGTGCCAGCAGCAAAGTAGCCCACTCCTACGAGCAGTACTTC. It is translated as CASSKVAHSYEQYF.

The CDR3: CATSRDKGTEAFF. The CDR3 bases are TGTGCCACCAGCAGAGATAAGGGCACTGAAGCTTTCTTT. The chain employs TRBV15 and TRBJ1-1; D is unresolved. The germline V and J ends were trimmed by 0 bases and 4 bases, with 6 bases remaining between them. The CDR3 runs 13 residues. Per germline, CDR1 LNHNV and CDR2 YYDKDF (reference sequence).

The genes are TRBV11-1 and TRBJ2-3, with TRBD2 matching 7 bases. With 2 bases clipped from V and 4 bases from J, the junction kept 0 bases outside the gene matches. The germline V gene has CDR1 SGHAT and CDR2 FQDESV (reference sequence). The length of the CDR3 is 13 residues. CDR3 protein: CASSLLAADTQYF. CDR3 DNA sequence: TGTGCCAGCAGCTTACTAGCGGCAGATACGCAGTATTTT. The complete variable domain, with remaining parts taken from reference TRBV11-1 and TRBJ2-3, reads EAEVAQSPRYKITEKSQAVAFWCDPISGHATLYWYRQILGQGPELLVQFQDESVVDDSQLPKDRFSAERLKGVDSTLKIQPAELGDSAMYLCASSLLAADTQYFGPGTRLTVL.

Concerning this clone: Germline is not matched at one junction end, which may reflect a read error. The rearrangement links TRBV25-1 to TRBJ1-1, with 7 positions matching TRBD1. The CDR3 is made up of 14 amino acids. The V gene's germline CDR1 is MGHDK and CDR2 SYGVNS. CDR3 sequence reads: CAGSHRTGNTEAFF. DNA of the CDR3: TGTGCCGGCAGCCACAGGACAGGGAACACTGAAGCTTTCTTT.

CDR3 nucleotides: TGTGCCAGCAGTGAATTCAAGGGAAACATTCAGTACTTC. Its translation: CASSEFKGNIQYF. The chain employs TRBV6-1 and TRBJ2-4, with D unclear. The V end was cut by 2 bases, the J end by 6 bases, with 8 bases between. The CDR3 loop spans 13 amino acids. The V gene's germline CDR1 is MNHNS and CDR2 SASEGT.

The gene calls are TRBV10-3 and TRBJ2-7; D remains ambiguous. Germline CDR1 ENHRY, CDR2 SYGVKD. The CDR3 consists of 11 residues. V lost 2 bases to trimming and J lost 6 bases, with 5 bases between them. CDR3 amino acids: CAISEVSEQYF. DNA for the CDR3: TGTGCCATCAGTGAGGTCTCCGAGCAGTACTTC.

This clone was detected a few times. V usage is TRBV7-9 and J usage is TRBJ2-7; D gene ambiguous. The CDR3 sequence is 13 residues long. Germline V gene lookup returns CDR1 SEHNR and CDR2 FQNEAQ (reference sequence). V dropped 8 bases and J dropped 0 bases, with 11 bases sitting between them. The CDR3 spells CASVGQPSYEQYF. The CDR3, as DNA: TGTGCCAGCGTAGGGCAGCCCTCCTACGAGCAGTACTTC.

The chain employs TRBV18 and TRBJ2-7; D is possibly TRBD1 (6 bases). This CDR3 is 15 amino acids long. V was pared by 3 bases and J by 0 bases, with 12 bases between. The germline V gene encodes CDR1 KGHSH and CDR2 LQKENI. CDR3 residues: CASSPRQGRSYEQYF. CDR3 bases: TGTGCCAGCTCACCGAGGCAGGGGCGCTCCTACGAGCAGTACTTC.

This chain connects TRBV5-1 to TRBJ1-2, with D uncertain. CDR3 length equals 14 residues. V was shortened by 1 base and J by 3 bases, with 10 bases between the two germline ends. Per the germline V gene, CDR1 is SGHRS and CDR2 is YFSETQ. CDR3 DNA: TGCGCCAGCAGCTTGCAACCCGGGGACTATGGCTACACCTTC. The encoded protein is CASSLQPGDYGYTF. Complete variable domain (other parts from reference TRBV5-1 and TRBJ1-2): KAGVTQTPRYLIKTRGQQVTLSCSPISGHRSVSWYQQTPGQGLQFLFEYFSETQRNKGNFPGRFSGRQFSNSRSEMNVSTLELGDSALYLCASSLQPGDYGYTFGSGTRLTVV.

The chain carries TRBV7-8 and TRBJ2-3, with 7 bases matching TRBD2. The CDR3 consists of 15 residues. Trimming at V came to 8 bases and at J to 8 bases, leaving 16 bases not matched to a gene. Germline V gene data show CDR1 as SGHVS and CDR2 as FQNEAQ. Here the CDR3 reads CASSRLAAVNGTQYF. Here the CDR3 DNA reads TGTGCCAGCTCCCGGCTAGCGGCGGTCAATGGTACGCAGTATTTT.

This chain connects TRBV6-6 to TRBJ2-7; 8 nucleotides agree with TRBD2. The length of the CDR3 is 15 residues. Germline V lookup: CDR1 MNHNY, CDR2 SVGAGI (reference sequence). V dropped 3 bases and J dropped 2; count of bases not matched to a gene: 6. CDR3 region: CASSYSREGPYEQYF. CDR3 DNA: TGTGCCAGCAGTTATTCCCGGGAGGGCCCCTACGAGCAGTACTTC.

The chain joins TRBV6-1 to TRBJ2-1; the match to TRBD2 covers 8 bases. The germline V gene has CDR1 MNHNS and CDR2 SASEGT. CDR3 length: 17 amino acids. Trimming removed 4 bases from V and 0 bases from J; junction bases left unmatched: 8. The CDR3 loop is CASSARVGTSSYNEQFF. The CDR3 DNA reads TGTGCCAGCAGTGCCCGGGTGGGGACTAGCTCCTACAATGAGCAGTTCTTC.

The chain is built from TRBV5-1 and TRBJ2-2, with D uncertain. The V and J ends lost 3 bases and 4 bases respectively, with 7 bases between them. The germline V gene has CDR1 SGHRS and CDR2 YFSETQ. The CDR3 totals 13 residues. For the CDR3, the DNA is TGCGCCAGCAGCTCGCGGACCACCGGGGAGCTGTTTTTT. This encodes CASSSRTTGELFF.

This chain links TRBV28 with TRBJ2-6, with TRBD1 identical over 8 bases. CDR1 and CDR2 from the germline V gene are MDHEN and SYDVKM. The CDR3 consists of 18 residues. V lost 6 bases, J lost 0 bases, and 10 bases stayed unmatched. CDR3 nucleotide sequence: TGTGCCAGCAGCCATGACAGGGGACCCCCCTCTGGGGCCAACGTCCTGACTTTC. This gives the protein CASSHDRGPPSGANVLTF.

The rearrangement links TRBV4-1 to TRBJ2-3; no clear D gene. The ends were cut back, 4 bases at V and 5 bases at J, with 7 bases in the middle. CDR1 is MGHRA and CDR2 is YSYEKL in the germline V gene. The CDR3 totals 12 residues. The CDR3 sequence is CASSPVGDTQYF. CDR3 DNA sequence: TGCGCCAGCAGCCCCGTTGGAGATACGCAGTATTTT.